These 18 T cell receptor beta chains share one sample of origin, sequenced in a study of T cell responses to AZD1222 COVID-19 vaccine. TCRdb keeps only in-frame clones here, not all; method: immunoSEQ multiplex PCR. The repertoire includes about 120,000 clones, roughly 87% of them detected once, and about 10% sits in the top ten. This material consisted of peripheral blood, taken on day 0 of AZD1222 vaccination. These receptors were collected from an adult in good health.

The CDR3: CASSTPGLSVYEQYF. In DNA form, the CDR3 reads TGTGCCAGCAGCACACCGGGACTTTCGGTATATGAGCAGTACTTC. The J gene is TRBJ2-7, the V gene TRBV27; tentatively, D is TRBD2 (6 bases). The length of the CDR3 is 15 residues. V lost 6 bases to trimming and J lost 7 bases, with 22 bases between them. Germline CDR1 MNHEY, CDR2 SMNVEV (reference sequence).

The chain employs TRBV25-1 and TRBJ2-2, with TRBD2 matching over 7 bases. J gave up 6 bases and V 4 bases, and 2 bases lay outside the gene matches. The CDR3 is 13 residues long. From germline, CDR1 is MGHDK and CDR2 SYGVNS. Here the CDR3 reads CASSATSAGELFF. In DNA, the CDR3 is TGTGCCAGCAGTGCTACTAGCGCCGGGGAGCTGTTTTTT.

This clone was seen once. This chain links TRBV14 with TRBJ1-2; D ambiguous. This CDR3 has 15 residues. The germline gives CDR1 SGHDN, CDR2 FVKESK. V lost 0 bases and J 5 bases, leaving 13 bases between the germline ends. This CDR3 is CASSQDPSVGYGYTF. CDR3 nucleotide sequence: TGTGCCAGCAGCCAAGATCCCAGTGTGGGATATGGCTACACCTTC.

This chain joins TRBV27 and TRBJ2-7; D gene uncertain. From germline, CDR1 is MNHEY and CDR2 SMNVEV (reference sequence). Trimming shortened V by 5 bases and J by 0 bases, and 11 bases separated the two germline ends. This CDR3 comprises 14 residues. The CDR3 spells CASSTTLSSYEQYF. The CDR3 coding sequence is TGTGCCAGCAGTACGACGCTGAGCTCCTACGAGCAGTACTTC.

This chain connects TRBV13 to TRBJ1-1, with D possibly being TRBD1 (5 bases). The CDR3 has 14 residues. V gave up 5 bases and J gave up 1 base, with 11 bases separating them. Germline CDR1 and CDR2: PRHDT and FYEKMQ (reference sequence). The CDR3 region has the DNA TGTGCCAGCAGCGGGGGACGGGAGAACACTGAAGCTTTCTTT. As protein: CASSGGRENTEAFF.

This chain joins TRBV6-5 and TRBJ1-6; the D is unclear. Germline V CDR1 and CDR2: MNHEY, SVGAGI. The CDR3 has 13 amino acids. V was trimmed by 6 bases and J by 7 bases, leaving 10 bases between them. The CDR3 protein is CASRLFGNSPLHF. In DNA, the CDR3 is TGTGCCAGCAGGCTGTTCGGCAATTCACCCCTCCACTTT.

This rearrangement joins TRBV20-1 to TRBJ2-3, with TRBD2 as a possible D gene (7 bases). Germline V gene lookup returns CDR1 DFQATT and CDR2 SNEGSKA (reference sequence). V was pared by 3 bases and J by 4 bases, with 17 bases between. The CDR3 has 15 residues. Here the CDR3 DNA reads TGCAGTGCTAGTCTCGGGGGGCAAGGGGCAGATACGCAGTATTTT. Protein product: CSASLGGQGADTQYF.

The DNA for the CDR3 is TGCGCCAGCAGCCAAGTTGGACAGAGCTATGGCTACACCTTC. Amino acid sequence: CASSQVGQSYGYTF. The chain combines TRBV4-1 with TRBJ1-2, with a weak D call TRBD1 (6 bases). Looked up from germline, CDR1 is MGHRA and CDR2 is YSYEKL. Deletions cut 1 base from V and 4 bases from J, with 10 bases between. This CDR3 is built from 14 residues.

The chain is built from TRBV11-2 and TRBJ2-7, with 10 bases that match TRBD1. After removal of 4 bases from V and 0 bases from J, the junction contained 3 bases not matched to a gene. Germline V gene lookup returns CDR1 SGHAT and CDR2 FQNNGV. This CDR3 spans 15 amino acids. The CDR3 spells CASSSRTGGSYEQYF. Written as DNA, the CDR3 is TGTGCCAGCAGCTCACGGACAGGGGGCTCCTACGAGCAGTACTTC.

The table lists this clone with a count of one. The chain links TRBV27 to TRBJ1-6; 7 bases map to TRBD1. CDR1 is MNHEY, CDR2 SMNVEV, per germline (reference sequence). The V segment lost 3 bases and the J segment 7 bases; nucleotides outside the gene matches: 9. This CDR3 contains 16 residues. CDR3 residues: CASSFRTGARNSPLHF. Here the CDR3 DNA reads TGTGCCAGCAGTTTCCGTACAGGGGCCAGGAATTCACCCCTCCACTTT.

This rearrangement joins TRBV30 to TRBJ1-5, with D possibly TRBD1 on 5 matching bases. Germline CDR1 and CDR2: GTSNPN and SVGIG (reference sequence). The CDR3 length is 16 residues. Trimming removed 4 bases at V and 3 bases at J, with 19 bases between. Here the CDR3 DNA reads TGTGCCTGGATGCACGGGGGACTCGGCTACAATCAGCCCCAGCATTTT. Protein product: CAWMHGGLGYNQPQHF.

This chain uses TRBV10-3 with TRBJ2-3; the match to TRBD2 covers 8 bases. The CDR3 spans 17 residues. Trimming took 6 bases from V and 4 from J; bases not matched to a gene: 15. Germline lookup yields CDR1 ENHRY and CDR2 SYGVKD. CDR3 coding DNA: TGTGCCATCAGGGAGAGCGCGGGAGGTGATCGCGCAGATACGCAGTATTTT. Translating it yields CAIRESAGGDRADTQYF.

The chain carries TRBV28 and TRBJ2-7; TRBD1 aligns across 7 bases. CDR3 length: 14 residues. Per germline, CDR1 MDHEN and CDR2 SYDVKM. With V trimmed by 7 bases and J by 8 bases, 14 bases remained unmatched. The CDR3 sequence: CASIGSDRPIKQYF. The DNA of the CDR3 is TGTGCCAGCATAGGGTCGGACAGGCCGATCAAGCAGTACTTC.

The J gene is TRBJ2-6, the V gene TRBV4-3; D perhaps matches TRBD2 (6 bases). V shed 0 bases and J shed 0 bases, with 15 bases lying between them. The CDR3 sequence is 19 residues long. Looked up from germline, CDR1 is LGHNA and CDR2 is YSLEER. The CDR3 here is CASSQEKIGTYSGANVLTF. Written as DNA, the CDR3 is TGCGCCAGCAGCCAAGAGAAGATAGGGACTTACTCTGGGGCCAACGTCCTGACTTTC.

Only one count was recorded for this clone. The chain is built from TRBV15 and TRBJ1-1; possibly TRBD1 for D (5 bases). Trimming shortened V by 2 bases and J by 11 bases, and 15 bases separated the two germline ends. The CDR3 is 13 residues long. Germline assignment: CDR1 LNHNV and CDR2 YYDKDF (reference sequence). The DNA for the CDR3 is TGTGCCACCAGCAGACACCTTCAGGGTGTGGCTTTCTTT. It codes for CATSRHLQGVAFF.

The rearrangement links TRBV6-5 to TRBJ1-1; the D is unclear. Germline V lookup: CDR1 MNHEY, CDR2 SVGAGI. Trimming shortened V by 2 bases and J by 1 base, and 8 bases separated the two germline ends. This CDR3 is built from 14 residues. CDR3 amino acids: CASSYTMKNTEAFF. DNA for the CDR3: TGTGCCAGCAGTTACACCATGAAGAACACTGAAGCTTTCTTT.

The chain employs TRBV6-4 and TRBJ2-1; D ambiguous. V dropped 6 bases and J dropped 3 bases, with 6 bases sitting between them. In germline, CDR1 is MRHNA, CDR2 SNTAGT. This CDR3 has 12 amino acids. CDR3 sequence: CASRGNYNEQFF. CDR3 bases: TGTGCCAGCAGGGGGAACTACAATGAGCAGTTCTTC.

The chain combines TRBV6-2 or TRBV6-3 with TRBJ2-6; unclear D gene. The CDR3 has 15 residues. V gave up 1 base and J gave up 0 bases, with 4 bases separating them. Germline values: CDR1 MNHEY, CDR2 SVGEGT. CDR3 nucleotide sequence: TGTGCCAGCAGTTACTTGCTCTCTGGGGCCAACGTCCTGACTTTC. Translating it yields CASSYLLSGANVLTF.